Below, 4 T cell receptor beta chains from the same sample are listed, as sequenced in a study of cytomegalovirus exposure and HLA in healthy donors. PCR was performed using 60 Vbeta and 13 Jbeta primers. TCRdb's table, derived via immunoSEQ multiplex PCR, lists solely in-frame clones and lacks some. This sample carries about 200,000 clones, more than 75% of them seen once, and the ten largest clones take 3.4%. Sequencing was done on a sample of PBMCs. The receptors derive from a man aged 40-49 years in good health and CMV-seropositive.

The genes are TRBV23-1 and TRBJ2-1; the match to TRBD2 covers 8 bases. TRBV23-1 has ORF status, its function being uncertain. The length of the CDR3 is 19 residues. V lost 4 bases to trimming and J lost 7 bases; unmatched junction nucleotides: 21. The DNA of the CDR3 is TGCGCCAGCAGTCCATCCCGGGAGGGCCAAAAATGCGCCTGTAATGAGCAGTTCTTC. Translation gives CASSPSREGQKCACNEQFF.

V usage is TRBV5-4 and J usage is TRBJ1-1; maybe TRBD1 (6 bases). The V and J ends lost 5 bases and 4 bases respectively, with 12 bases between them. The CDR3 sequence is 13 residues long. The germline V gene has CDR1 SGHNT and CDR2 YYREEE (reference sequence). CDR3 sequence (DNA): TGTGCCAGCAGGTGGGGGGGCGGCACTGAAGCTTTCTTT. Translating gives CASRWGGGTEAFF. The full variable domain, its missing parts supplied by reference TRBV5-4 and TRBJ1-1, is ETGVTQSPTHLIKTRGQQVTLRCSSQSGHNTVSWYQQALGQGPQFIFQYYREEENGRGNFPPRFSGLQFPNYSSELNVNALELDDSALYLCASRWGGGTEAFFGQGTRLTVV.

This clone was observed a few times. The chain has TRBV6-1 and TRBJ1-4; TRBD1 might be the D (5 bases). Per the germline V gene, CDR1 is MNHNS and CDR2 is SASEGT. The V and J ends lost 1 base and 7 bases respectively, with 13 bases between them. This CDR3 has 15 amino acids. CDR3 DNA: TGTGCCAGCAGTGAAGGGCATTCTAGGGGTGAAAAACTGTTTTTT. This encodes CASSEGHSRGEKLFF.

The genes are TRBV11-2 and TRBJ2-7, with TRBD1 matching 10 bases. The V gene end was trimmed by 4 bases and the J gene end by 4 bases; junction bases not matched to a gene: 7. Germline loops: CDR1 SGHAT, CDR2 FQNNGV. The CDR3 has 15 amino acids. The CDR3 loop reads CASSSGQGVSYEQYF. CDR3 in DNA: TGTGCCAGCAGCTCCGGACAGGGGGTGTCTTACGAGCAGTACTTC.